The next 10 T cell receptor beta chains were all read from a single sample in a study of blood T cell dynamics during melanoma immunotherapy. Time point defined: week 3, after first cycle of checkpoint inhibitor. The protocol was immunoSEQ multiplex PCR, while the TCRdb copy is restricted to in-frame clones and leaves out a portion. Seen here are around 20,000 clones, around nine tenths observed once, and the top ten hold under 9%. This specimen was blood, taken from a patient treated with checkpoint blockade. These receptor sequences come from a human donor with melanoma.

V gene TRBV4-1 combines with J gene TRBJ2-7, with 10 bases that match TRBD2. Germline CDR1 and CDR2: MGHRA and YSYEKL. This CDR3 comprises 20 residues. The ends lost 0 bases at V and 0 bases at J; junction bases unmatched: 14. This CDR3 reads CASSQDISESTSGNSYEQYF. DNA of the CDR3: TGCGCCAGCAGCCAAGATATCTCCGAGAGTACTAGCGGGAACTCCTACGAGCAGTACTTC.

The rearrangement links TRBV14 to TRBJ2-4; TRBD1 matches at 10 bases. V was clipped by 4 bases and J by 4 bases; unmatched bases: 10. The germline V gene encodes CDR1 SGHDN and CDR2 FVKESK. CDR3 length: 17 residues. CDR3 bases: TGTGCCAGCAGCCCCAATGACAGGGGGCGAAAGAAAAACATTCAGTACTTC. It encodes CASSPNDRGRKKNIQYF.

The chain joins TRBV2 to TRBJ1-1; D perhaps matches TRBD1 (6 bases). V dropped 11 bases and J dropped 6 bases, with 19 bases sitting between them. The CDR3 has 13 residues. The germline V gene has CDR1 SNHLY and CDR2 FYNNEI. The CDR3 sequence is CAARDTGTAEAFF. The CDR3 DNA sequence: TGTGCCGCTCGGGACACCGGAACGGCTGAAGCTTTCTTT.

The genes are TRBV27 and TRBJ2-1; the match to TRBD1 covers 8 bases. Trimming removed 2 bases from V and 2 bases from J; junction bases left unmatched: 8. This CDR3 has 17 amino acids. Germline values: CDR1 MNHEY, CDR2 SMNVEV (reference sequence). This CDR3 reads CASSLAAGGLTYNEQFF. CDR3 coding DNA: TGTGCCAGCAGTTTAGCAGCAGGGGGCCTTACCTACAATGAGCAGTTCTTC.

V is TRBV28 and J is TRBJ2-1; 7 bases match TRBD2. Germline V gives CDR1 MDHEN, CDR2 SYDVKM. V shed 8 bases, J shed 6 bases, and the junction held 10 bases outside the gene matches. The CDR3 runs to 14 residues. Here the CDR3 DNA reads TGTGCCAGCGGGTTGGGCGGGAGTGCCAATGAGCAGTTCTTC. This translates into CASGLGGSANEQFF.

This clone has only one observation. CDR3 residues: CAWSGRPSQGAREKLFF. CDR3 in DNA: TGTGCCTGGAGCGGCCGTCCATCTCAGGGGGCGCGGGAAAAACTGTTTTTT. The V gene is TRBV30, the J gene TRBJ1-4; 8 bases are shared with TRBD1. The CDR3 is 17 residues long. The V and J ends lost 3 bases and 8 bases, in that order; junction bases with no gene match: 17. Germline CDR1 GTSNPN, CDR2 SVGIG (reference sequence). The full variable domain, completed using reference TRBV30 and TRBJ1-4, is SQTIHQWPATLVQPVGSPLSLECTVEGTSNPNLYWYRQAAGRGLQLLFYSVGIGQISSEVPQNLSASRPQDRQFILSSKKLLLSDSGFYLCAWSGRPSQGAREKLFFGSGTQLSVL.

The chain links TRBV28 to TRBJ1-1; D is perhaps TRBD1 (5 bases). This CDR3 is built from 14 residues. Trimming removed 6 bases from V and 2 bases from J, with 13 bases in between. Germline CDR1 and CDR2: MDHEN and SYDVKM. As DNA, the CDR3 is TGTGCCAGCAGCGCCAGGGATTTCAACACTGAAGCTTTCTTT. Protein product: CASSARDFNTEAFF.

The sample holds one count of this clone. CDR3 DNA: TGCAGCGCTTTTAAGGGAAACACCATATATTTT. Translating gives CSAFKGNTIYF. The chain has TRBV29-1 and TRBJ1-3; no clear D. The germline V gene encodes CDR1 SQVTM and CDR2 ANQGSEA. V was shortened by 7 bases and J by 4 bases, with 8 bases between the two germline ends. This CDR3 is 11 amino acids long.

The gene calls are TRBV6-4 and TRBJ2-1, with 10 bases aligning to TRBD1. V shed 0 bases and J 3 bases; nucleotides not matched to a gene: 2. Germline V gene data show CDR1 as MRHNA and CDR2 as SNTAGT. CDR3 length equals 16 residues. CDR3 nucleotides: TGTGCCAGCAGTGACTCGGGACAGGGGAGCTACAATGAGCAGTTCTTC. It yields the protein CASSDSGQGSYNEQFF.

This chain connects TRBV11-3 to TRBJ2-7; tentative D call: TRBD2 (6 bases). CDR3 length: 16 residues. V dropped 1 base and J dropped 1 base, with 14 bases sitting between them. Germline CDR1 SGHNT, CDR2 YENEEA. CDR3: CASSLALGTPSYEQYF. The CDR3 bases are TGTGCCAGCAGCTTAGCACTCGGGACTCCTTCCTACGAGCAGTACTTC. Using reference TRBV11-3 and TRBJ2-7 for the parts outside the CDR3, the full variable domain is EAGVVQSPRYKIIEKKQPVAFWCNPISGHNTLYWYLQNLGQGPELLIRYENEEAVDDSQLPKDRFSAERLKGVDSTLKIQPAELGDSAVYLCASSLALGTPSYEQYFGPGTRLTVT.